A selection of T cell receptor beta chains follows, all from one sample in a study of cytomegalovirus exposure and HLA in healthy donors. Assay: immunoSEQ multiplex PCR; the TCRdb copy retains only in-frame clones and omits some. The sample consists of 100,000 to 150,000 clones, 10% of them appearing once. Sequencing was done on a sample of PBMCs. The receptors come from a woman aged 18-35 years in good health and CMV-seropositive. The CDR3 runs from the conserved cysteine through the conserved F or W. The D gene is left open where the match is weak. Size tells how often a clone was seen (once, few, many) or the class of an expanded clone, and some rows leave it out.

CDR3aa: CASKGAARSGANVLTF; CDR3nt: TGTGCCAGTAAGGGGGCCGCACGCTCTGGGGCCAACGTCCTGACTTTC; j_gene: TRBJ2-6; abundance: -; v_gene: TRBV27; d_gene: TRBD1
CDR3aa: CASREVETQYF; CDR3nt: TGCGCCAGCAGGGAGGTGGAGACCCAGTACTTC; j_gene: TRBJ2-5; abundance: -; v_gene: TRBV5-1; d_gene: -
CDR3aa: CASSLGTGDYGYTF; CDR3nt: TGTGCCAGCAGCTTGGGGACAGGGGACTATGGCTACACCTTC; j_gene: TRBJ1-2; abundance: -; v_gene: TRBV7-8; d_gene: TRBD1
CDR3aa: CASQTGTGKSDTQYF; CDR3nt: TGTGCCAGCCAGACCGGGACAGGAAAATCCGATACGCAGTATTTT; j_gene: TRBJ2-3; abundance: few; v_gene: TRBV6-6; d_gene: TRBD1
CDR3aa: CASSLYRGTEAFF; CDR3nt: TGTGCCAGCAGTCTATACAGGGGCACTGAAGCTTTCTTT; j_gene: TRBJ1-1; abundance: few; v_gene: TRBV27; d_gene: TRBD1
CDR3aa: CASSRNRGLYSYEQYF; CDR3nt: TGCGCCAGCAGCCGGAACAGGGGACTCTACTCCTACGAGCAGTACTTC; j_gene: TRBJ2-7; abundance: few; v_gene: TRBV4-1; d_gene: -
CDR3aa: CASSSPIGLAGTDTQYF; CDR3nt: TGTGCCAGCAGCAGCCCAATAGGACTAGCGGGCACAGATACGCAGTATTTT; j_gene: TRBJ2-3; abundance: -; v_gene: TRBV28; d_gene: TRBD2
CDR3aa: CASSDTGIGGYTF; CDR3nt: TGTGCCAGCAGTGACACAGGGATTGGTGGCTACACCTTC; j_gene: TRBJ1-2; abundance: -; v_gene: TRBV6-4; d_gene: -
CDR3aa: CASSDDGATYEQYF; CDR3nt: TGTGCCAGCAGTGATGATGGGGCAACCTACGAGCAGTACTTC; j_gene: TRBJ2-7; abundance: -; v_gene: TRBV7-2; d_gene: -
CDR3aa: CASSPFTWQGGEQYF; CDR3nt: TGTGCCAGCAGTCCGTTCACGTGGCAGGGCGGCGAGCAGTACTTC; j_gene: TRBJ2-7; abundance: -; v_gene: TRBV28; d_gene: -
CDR3aa: CASSITPGTGITATGELFF; CDR3nt: TGTGCCAGCAGCATAACCCCCGGGACAGGGATCACGGCCACCGGGGAGCTGTTTTTT; j_gene: TRBJ2-2; abundance: -; v_gene: TRBV7-9; d_gene: TRBD1
CDR3aa: CASSSRTSSYNEQFF; CDR3nt: TGTGCCAGCAGCTCAAGGACTAGCTCCTACAATGAGCAGTTCTTC; j_gene: TRBJ2-1; abundance: -; v_gene: TRBV9; d_gene: TRBD2
CDR3aa: CASSATSSNVNEQFF; CDR3nt: TGTGCCAGCAGCGCGACTAGCTCAAACGTTAATGAGCAGTTCTTC; j_gene: TRBJ2-1; abundance: -; v_gene: TRBV2; d_gene: TRBD2